Listed here are 26 T cell receptor beta chains from one sample, sequenced in a study of T cells in women clearing cervical HPV infection. This table comes from immunoSEQ multiplex PCR, and its TCRdb copy is limited to in-frame clones, with some not included. This sample contains about 34,000 clones. Sequencing input: blood buffy coat. The receptors come from a woman aged 18 to 75 with a cervical HPV16 infection that either progressed to CIN3+ or cleared (not recorded which).

Notes on this clone: The read comes to an end 3 residues before the CDR3 does, leaving the germline J gene to fill in the end. The chain links TRBV11-1 to TRBJ2-7, with 8 nucleotides matching TRBD1. There are 14 residues in the CDR3. The germline gives CDR1 SGHAT, CDR2 FQDESV (reference sequence). The ends lost 4 bases at V and 2 bases at J; junction bases unmatched: 4. The part of the CDR3 DNA that was read is TGTGCCAGCAGCTCCGGGACAGGCGCCTACGAG. This sequence encodes CASSSGTGAYE. The CDR3 in full is CASSSGTGAYEQYF.

Comments on this clone: The read gets to within 3 residues of the CDR3 end, and the germline J gene fills in the rest. The rearrangement joins TRBV5-1 to TRBJ1-5; D remains ambiguous. From germline, CDR1 is SGHRS and CDR2 YFSETQ. The CDR3 is 13 residues long. The germline V and J ends were trimmed by 1 base and 4 bases, with 6 bases remaining between them. The sequenced part of the CDR3 DNA is TGCGCCAGCAGCTTGCTGGCTAATCAGCCC. This translates into CASSLLANQP. The whole CDR3 protein reads CASSLLANQPQHF.

A word on this clone: The read falls 3 residues short of the CDR3 end, and the missing part is taken from the germline J gene. This chain uses TRBV2 with TRBJ1-6; a weak D match, TRBD1 (6 bases). Looked up from germline, CDR1 is SNHLY and CDR2 is FYNNEI. The CDR3 spans 14 residues. V shed 5 bases and J shed 5 bases, with 10 bases lying between them. The DNA read from the CDR3 is TGTGCCAGCAGTCTCAGGGGCAATAATTCACCC. It is translated as CASSLRGNNSP. In full, the CDR3 is CASSLRGNNSPLHF.

Points on this clone: The read terminates 3 residues ahead of where the CDR3 ends, so the germline J gene completes it. The chain employs TRBV18 and TRBJ1-2; D remains unclear. This CDR3 has 16 amino acids. Germline CDR1 and CDR2: KGHSH and LQKENI. CDR3 region: CASSRYGTGSSYDYTF. The CDR3 bases that were read are TGTGCCAGCTCACGATACGGTACGGGGAGCTCCTACGAC.

With respect to this clone: The read ends 3 residues shy of where the CDR3 ends; the end is completed using the germline J gene. The gene calls are TRBV19 and TRBJ1-2, with TRBD1 matching 7 bases. In germline, CDR1 is LNHDA, CDR2 SQIVND (reference sequence). This CDR3 comprises 17 residues. V lost 5 bases and J lost 6; bases outside the gene matches: 18. The part of the CDR3 DNA that was read is TGTGCCAGTAGTCACCCCTCCCTCACAGGGGCGCTCCATGGC. Its translation: CASSHPSLTGALHG. In full, the CDR3 reads CASSHPSLTGALHGYTF.

The CDR3 DNA, read in part, is TGTGCCAGCTCCCTGTGGGCAGGGTTGGAAGGGGCCAACGTA. This encodes CASSLWAGLEGANV. The whole CDR3 reads CASSLWAGLEGANVLFF. The rearrangement joins TRBV18 to TRBJ1-4, with a tentative D call TRBD1 (5 bases). The sequence runs out 3 residues before the end of the CDR3; the remainder is reconstructed from the germline J gene. The germline CDR1 and CDR2 sequences are KGHSH and LQKENI. The CDR3 consists of 17 residues. The complete variable domain, with remaining parts taken from reference TRBV18 and TRBJ1-4, reads NAGVMQNPRHLVRRRGQEARLRCSPMKGHSHVYWYRQLPEEGLKFMVYLQKENIIDESGMPKERFSAEFPKEGPSILRIQQVVRGDSAAYFCASSLWAGLEGANVLFFGSGTQLSVL.

The CDR3 bases that were read are TGTGCCAGCAGCTTAGTAGCGGGAGGGAGTGACGAG. Translated: CASSLVAGGSDE. The whole CDR3 region reads CASSLVAGGSDEQYF. The rearrangement links TRBV7-2 to TRBJ2-7; 11 positions agree with TRBD2. The observed sequence ends 3 residues before the CDR3 terminus, with the missing tail filled in from the germline J gene. The CDR3 loop spans 15 amino acids. Losses at the gene ends were 1 base for V and 5 bases for J; bases not matched to a gene: 4. Germline V CDR1 and CDR2: SGHTA, FQGNSA. The full variable domain, with the rest looked up from reference TRBV7-2 and TRBJ2-7, is GAGVSQSPSNKVTEKGKDVELRCDPISGHTALYWYRQSLGQGLEFLIYFQGNSAPDKSGLPSDRFSAERTGGSVSTLTIQRTQQEDSAVYLCASSLVAGGSDEQYFGPGTRLTVT.

To note about this clone: The missing CDR3 end, 3 residues past where the read stops, is filled in from the germline J gene. The chain uses TRBV2 and TRBJ1-1, with D unresolved. The germline V gene has CDR1 SNHLY and CDR2 FYNNEI. This CDR3 comprises 12 residues. The germline V and J ends were trimmed by 6 bases and 5 bases, with 10 bases remaining between them. CDR3 amino acids: CASRASGTEAFF. CDR3 bases read: TGTGCCAGCAGGGCCTCGGGGACTGAA.

Note on this clone: The CDR3 extends 3 residues past the end of the read, so its final part is completed from the germline J gene. J is TRBJ1-2 and V is TRBV6-1; D call uncertain. V was clipped by 1 base and J by 2 bases, with 14 bases between them. CDR1 MNHNS and CDR2 SASEGT come from the germline V gene. The CDR3 is made up of 16 amino acids. The CDR3 sequence is CASSEGLGAGNYGYTF. CDR3 DNA (partial): TGTGCCAGCAGTGAAGGACTTGGCGCGGGCAACTATGGC.

Comments on this clone: The missing CDR3 end, 3 residues past where the read stops, is filled in from the germline J gene. This chain links TRBV6-4 with TRBJ1-4; D possibly corresponds to TRBD1 (6 bases). Germline V lookup: CDR1 MRHNA, CDR2 SNTAGT. V gave up 8 bases and J gave up 8 bases, with 18 bases separating them. This CDR3 comprises 14 residues. Here the CDR3 reads CASGRGRGGEKLFF. The sequenced part of the CDR3 DNA is TGTGCCAGCGGACGGGGGCGCGGGGGCGAAAAA.

Comment on this clone: The read terminates 3 residues before the CDR3 end, so the remaining end is supplied by the germline J gene. This chain links TRBV6-2 or TRBV6-3 with TRBJ1-5, with a possible D match to TRBD1 (6 bases). The CDR3 has 16 residues. Germline V CDR1 and CDR2: MNHEY, SVGEGT. The V gene lost 5 bases and the J gene lost 0 bases, with 14 bases spanning the gap. The CDR3 is CASSQSDRSSNQPQHF. The sequenced CDR3 bases are TGTGCCAGCAGTCAGTCCGACAGGTCTAGCAATCAGCCC.

A note on this clone: The CDR3 is cut off 3 residues early in the read; its end comes from the germline J gene. V usage is TRBV2 and J usage is TRBJ2-4; tentative D call: TRBD1 (5 bases). V lost 3 bases, J lost 6 bases, and 12 bases lay in between. CDR3 size: 14 residues. Germline V lookup: CDR1 SNHLY, CDR2 FYNNEI. The CDR3 reads CASSDPGLLNIQYF. Partial CDR3 DNA: TGTGCCAGCAGTGATCCAGGGCTCCTAAACATT. Based on the CDR3 plus reference TRBV2 and TRBJ2-4, the full variable domain is EPEVTQTPSHQVTQMGQEVILRCVPISNHLYFYWYRQILGQKVEFLVSFYNNEISEKSEIFDDQFSVERPDGSNFTLKIRSTKLEDSAMYFCASSDPGLLNIQYFGAGTRLSVL.

CDR3: CATARTVLNQPQHF. The sequenced CDR3 bases are TGTGCCACCGCCAGGACAGTTCTAAATCAGCCC. The chain uses TRBV19 and TRBJ1-5, with D maybe TRBD1 (6 bases). The read gets to within 3 residues of the CDR3 end, and the germline J gene fills in the rest. The CDR3 runs 14 residues. Per the germline V gene, CDR1 is LNHDA and CDR2 is SQIVND (reference sequence). Trimming took 10 bases from V and 4 from J, leaving 17 bases between them.

On this clone itself: The CDR3 extends 3 residues past the end of the read, so its final part is completed from the germline J gene. The chain uses TRBV7-8 and TRBJ1-5; D is unresolved. Trimming removed 1 base from V and 5 bases from J, with 12 bases in between. The CDR3 is 15 residues long. Per germline, CDR1 SGHVS and CDR2 FQNEAQ. CDR3 loop: CASSLVAQRDQPQHF. The sequenced CDR3 bases are TGTGCCAGCAGCTTAGTTGCGCAGAGGGATCAGCCC.

As for this clone: The read terminates 3 residues ahead of where the CDR3 ends, so the germline J gene completes it. V usage is TRBV7-9 and J usage is TRBJ2-5, with TRBD2 identical over 10 bases. This CDR3 is 13 amino acids long. The trim removed 8 bases at V and 2 bases at J, leaving 2 bases unmatched. The germline CDR1 and CDR2 sequences are SEHNR and FQNEAQ (reference sequence). The CDR3 loop is CASLSGRQETQYF. Partial CDR3 DNA: TGTGCCAGCCTTAGCGGGAGGCAAGAGACC.

This clone is labeled medium-sized based on frequency. With the read ending 3 residues before the CDR3 end, the germline J gene is used to fill in that end. The chain couples TRBV5-4 to TRBJ1-2; D may be TRBD1 (5 bases). The CDR3 is made up of 12 amino acids. Germline lookup yields CDR1 SGHNT and CDR2 YYREEE (reference sequence). V was pared by 4 bases and J by 6 bases, with 10 bases between. The covered CDR3 bases are TGTGCCAGCAGCCTGGGGCCCCATGGC. The encoded protein is CASSLGPHG. The CDR3 reads in full as CASSLGPHGYTF. The complete variable domain, with remaining parts taken from reference TRBV5-4 and TRBJ1-2, reads ETGVTQSPTHLIKTRGQQVTLRCSSQSGHNTVSWYQQALGQGPQFIFQYYREEENGRGNFPPRFSGLQFPNYSSELNVNALELDDSALYLCASSLGPHGYTFGSGTRLTVV.

A note on this clone: The CDR3 end falls 3 residues outside the read, so it is completed with the germline J gene. The V and J genes are TRBV5-1 and TRBJ2-7, with D possibly matching TRBD1 (6 bases). Germline values: CDR1 SGHRS, CDR2 YFSETQ. The V end was cut by 4 bases, the J end by 1 base, with 15 bases between. The CDR3 extends over 15 amino acids. The CDR3 spells CASSTITGTSYEQYF. Partial CDR3 DNA: TGCGCCAGCAGCACAATAACCGGGACATCCTACGAG.

On this clone: Read data end 3 residues before the CDR3 end; the end is taken from the germline J gene. The gene calls are TRBV13 and TRBJ2-3, with a possible D match to TRBD2 (6 bases). This CDR3 contains 15 residues. Per germline, CDR1 PRHDT and CDR2 FYEKMQ (reference sequence). CDR3 DNA, as far as it was read: TGTGCCAGCAGCTTAGGCTTTCGGGGGAAAGAGACG. This codes for CASSLGFRGKET. The whole CDR3 reads CASSLGFRGKETQYF.

Details on this clone: Sequencing ends 3 residues short of the CDR3 end; the germline J gene provides the rest. The rearrangement links TRBV7-3 to TRBJ2-3; TRBD2 aligns across 7 bases. The CDR3 is 16 amino acids. Germline CDR1 reads SGHTA; CDR2 reads FQGTGA. V gave up 4 bases and J gave up 2 bases; unmatched junction bases: 9. CDR3 bases read: TGTGCCAGCAGCTACGGGGAGGGCAGTCCCACAGATACG. Its translation is CASSYGEGSPTDT. The CDR3 as a whole reads CASSYGEGSPTDTQYF.

Details on this clone: The read comes to an end 3 residues before the CDR3 does, leaving the germline J gene to fill in the end. V gene TRBV29-1 combines with J gene TRBJ2-2; tentative D call: TRBD1 (6 bases). The V end was cut by 6 bases, the J end by 6 bases, with 11 bases between. CDR3 length equals 12 residues. Germline CDR1 and CDR2: SQVTM and ANQGSEA. CDR3 DNA, as far as it was read: TGCAGCGTCTCACAGGGTGCCGGGGAG. This translates into CSVSQGAGE. The complete CDR3 reads CSVSQGAGELFF.

About this clone itself: The CDR3 end falls 3 residues outside the read, so it is completed with the germline J gene. The rearrangement uses TRBV30 and TRBJ2-3; TRBD2 matches at 11 bases. V lost 4 bases, J lost 2 bases, and 5 bases stayed unmatched. The germline V gene has CDR1 GTSNPN and CDR2 SVGIG (reference sequence). CDR3 size: 15 residues. CDR3 DNA, as far as it was read: TGTGCCTGGACTAAACTAGCGGGGGCCACAGATACG. The encoded protein is CAWTKLAGATDT. The complete CDR3 protein is CAWTKLAGATDTQYF.

Note on this clone: The CDR3 end lies 3 residues beyond the end of the read and is filled in from the germline J gene. This chain links TRBV19 with TRBJ2-7, with a possible D match to TRBD1 (6 bases). Germline loops: CDR1 LNHDA, CDR2 SQIVND (reference sequence). Trimming cost V 0 bases and J 2 bases, with 14 bases left between them. The CDR3 extends over 16 amino acids. CDR3 residues: CASSIDGQGLTYEQYF. The CDR3 DNA, read in part, is TGTGCCAGTAGTATAGATGGGCAGGGGCTCACCTACGAG.

Comment on this clone: The read terminates 3 residues ahead of where the CDR3 ends, so the germline J gene completes it. The genes are TRBV18 and TRBJ2-3, with D tentatively TRBD2 (6 bases). Germline CDR1 is KGHSH and CDR2 is LQKENI. The CDR3 length is 18 residues. The ends were cut back, 3 bases at V and 4 bases at J, with 23 bases in the middle. The CDR3: CASSPYRDFVRNPDTQYF. The sequenced part of the CDR3 DNA is TGTGCCAGCTCACCGTACCGGGACTTCGTCCGTAATCCAGATACG. The full variable domain, its missing parts supplied by reference TRBV18 and TRBJ2-3, is NAGVMQNPRHLVRRRGQEARLRCSPMKGHSHVYWYRQLPEEGLKFMVYLQKENIIDESGMPKERFSAEFPKEGPSILRIQQVVRGDSAAYFCASSPYRDFVRNPDTQYFGPGTRLTVL.

As regards this clone: The read gets to within 3 residues of the CDR3 end, and the germline J gene fills in the rest. V and J are TRBV7-3 and TRBJ2-2; 7 bases are a match to TRBD2. The CDR3 has 18 residues. Germline values: CDR1 SGHTA, CDR2 FQGTGA. The trim removed 1 base at V and 0 bases at J, leaving 8 bases unmatched. The part of the CDR3 DNA that was read is TGTGCCAGCAGCTTAAATCCCCCCGGACTAGCGAACACCGGGGAG. Translation gives CASSLNPPGLANTGE. The full CDR3 protein reads CASSLNPPGLANTGELFF.

A note on this clone: Read sequence stops 3 residues before the CDR3 end, and the germline J gene provides the missing end. The V gene is TRBV16, the J gene TRBJ1-3; a possible D gene is TRBD1 (6 bases). Looked up from germline, CDR1 is KGHSY and CDR2 is FQNENV. V gave up 4 bases and J gave up 1 base, with 11 bases separating them. This CDR3 spans 15 amino acids. The chain's CDR3 is CASSPGALSGNTIYF. The part of the CDR3 DNA that was read is TGTGCCAGCAGCCCAGGGGCCCTATCTGGAAACACC.

Concerning this clone: The missing CDR3 end, 3 residues past where the read stops, is filled in from the germline J gene. The chain uses TRBV7-2 and TRBJ2-3; 10 bases fit TRBD1. In germline, CDR1 is SGHTA, CDR2 FQGNSA. This CDR3 comprises 15 residues. The part of the CDR3 DNA that was read is TGTGCCAGCAGCTTCCCAGGACAGGGGGTAACGCCG. It is translated as CASSFPGQGVTP. The full-length CDR3 reads as CASSFPGQGVTPQYF.